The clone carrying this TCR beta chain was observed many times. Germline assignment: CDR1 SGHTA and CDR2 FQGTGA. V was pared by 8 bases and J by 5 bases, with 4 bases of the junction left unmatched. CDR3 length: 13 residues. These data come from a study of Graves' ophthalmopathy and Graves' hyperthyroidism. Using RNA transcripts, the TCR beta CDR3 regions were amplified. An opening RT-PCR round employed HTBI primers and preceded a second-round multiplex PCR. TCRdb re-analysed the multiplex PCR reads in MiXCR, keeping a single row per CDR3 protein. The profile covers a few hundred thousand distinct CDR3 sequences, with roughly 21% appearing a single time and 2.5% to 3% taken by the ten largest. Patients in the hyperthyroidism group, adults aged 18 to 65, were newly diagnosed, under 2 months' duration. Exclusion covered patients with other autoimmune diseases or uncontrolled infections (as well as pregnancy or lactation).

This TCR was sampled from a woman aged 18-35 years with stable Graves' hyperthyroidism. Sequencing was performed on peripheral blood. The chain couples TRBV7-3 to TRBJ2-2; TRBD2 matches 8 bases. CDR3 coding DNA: TGTGCCAGCCGCGAGCGGGGGACCGGGGAGCTGTTTTTT. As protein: CASRERGTGELFF.